These T cell receptor beta chains were read from a single sample in a study of blood T cell repertoires in COVID-19. Sequencing was performed with immunoSEQ multiplex PCR; in TCRdb, only in-frame clones are kept and a portion is missing. Of about 98,000 clones in the sample, nearly 90% were seen once. Material: peripheral blood. All receptors derive from a man aged 50-60 years with active COVID-19. The conserved cysteine and the conserved F or W are not part of the CDR3 here. The order of the fields is V gene, J gene, D gene, CDR3 protein. D genes are given only for firm matches.

TRBV6-2/TRBV6-3	TRBJ2-2	TRBD1	ASSFPTQGVANTGELF
TRBV18	TRBJ1-2	NA	ASSPEGGVGYT
TRBV7-3	TRBJ1-1	NA	ASSRDAWGDTEAF
TRBV7-2	TRBJ2-1	NA	ASSLGPGTSNEQF
TRBV29-1	TRBJ1-1	NA	SGGQPPMNTEAF
TRBV10-3	TRBJ1-3	NA	AISATVGGNTIY
TRBV11-2	TRBJ1-3	TRBD1	ASSPFRDRAHTIY
TRBV10-3	TRBJ1-2	NA	AISESVGGGFDYGYT
TRBV5-1	TRBJ2-7	NA	ASSLHYEQY
TRBV7-8	TRBJ1-2	NA	ASSSRRLVNYGYT
TRBV2	TRBJ1-5	TRBD1	ASSVRDRANQPQH
TRBV24-1	TRBJ2-1	NA	ATSVTEQF
TRBV11-1	TRBJ2-3	TRBD1	ASSQGDRIRADTQY
TRBV6-4	TRBJ1-6	NA	ASSDSGGDNSPLH
TRBV19	TRBJ1-1	NA	ASSWPKDGQWMVSTEAF
TRBV6-2/TRBV6-3	TRBJ1-1	NA	ASSYLQGNTEAF
TRBV19	TRBJ1-5	NA	ASSNPTGFPQPQH
TRBV13	TRBJ2-3	NA	ASIVTGLLGGAGTDTQY
TRBV20-1	TRBJ2-5	TRBD2	SASSRGGETQY
TRBV9	TRBJ1-4	NA	ASSVRTGATNEKLF
TRBV18	TRBJ1-5	TRBD1	ASSLQGSQPQH
TRBV10-3	TRBJ2-1	TRBD1	AITKDREGEQF
TRBV21-1	TRBJ2-5	NA	ASTSHRDREYQETQY
TRBV29-1	TRBJ1-1	NA	SVQGKVLDEAF
TRBV5-1	TRBJ1-1	NA	ASSTFGQNTEAF
TRBV5-4	TRBJ1-2	TRBD1	ASTIRGTGYGYT
TRBV6-5	TRBJ2-3	TRBD1	ASRSQQGASQY
TRBV28	TRBJ2-7	NA	ASSRIRGGYSYEQY
TRBV7-6	TRBJ1-1	NA	ASSSISSGGTEAF
TRBV4-3	TRBJ2-7	TRBD2	ASSQVERGDYEQY
TRBV7-8	TRBJ2-7	NA	ASSLGGGLTYEQY
TRBV3-1/TRBV3-2	TRBJ2-7	TRBD2	ASSQGGLAGGLTYEQY
TRBV29-1	TRBJ2-1	NA	SVGGDQIGQF
TRBV4-1	TRBJ2-1	TRBD1	ASSSLTGGKRNEQF
TRBV4-2	TRBJ2-3	NA	ASSQDQIGALADTQY
TRBV15	TRBJ1-2	NA	ATSRGGWANYGYT
TRBV28	TRBJ2-1	NA	ASSETGLPRRYNEQF
TRBV6-5	TRBJ1-3	NA	ASSLTPRRGNTIY
TRBV9	TRBJ2-5	NA	ASSSYSASIETQY
TRBV10-1	TRBJ1-3	TRBD1	ASRRDRPCSGNTIY
TRBV7-8	TRBJ1-2	TRBD1	ASRYGTGDGYT
TRBV6-5	TRBJ1-4	TRBD1	ASTLDRAQGKLF
TRBV6-5	NA	TRBD1	ASSRGRGETQY
TRBV7-9	TRBJ1-2	NA	ASSLGGQNYGYT
TRBV4-3	TRBJ2-2	NA	ASSQAGTNTGELF
TRBV19	TRBJ1-5	TRBD1	ASELNLRGRRQPQH
TRBV11-1	TRBJ2-5	NA	ASSARTGFETQY
TRBV19	TRBJ1-2	TRBD1	ASRVDRAHYGYT
TRBV19	TRBJ1-5	NA	ASIEGQPQH
TRBV14	TRBJ2-2	NA	ASSRTGSNTGELF
TRBV12-5	TRBJ1-3	TRBD1	ASGTRTGVAGNTIY
TRBV2	TRBJ1-1	NA	ASTQRQVDEAF
TRBV9	TRBJ1-2	NA	ASSDREDGYT
TRBV29-1	TRBJ2-3	TRBD2	SVEDGGFLTDTQY
TRBV6-5	TRBJ1-3	NA	ASSYSLLGNTIY
TRBV7-9	TRBJ1-6	NA	ASSPSGSPLH
TRBV3-1/TRBV3-2	TRBJ1-1	NA	ASSQLFGGANTEAF
TRBV2	TRBJ1-4	NA	ASRGGTNEKLF
TRBV4-1	TRBJ2-2	TRBD1	ASSHTNRGRAGELF